These T cell receptor beta chains were read from a single sample in a study of blood T cell repertoires in COVID-19. Some clones are missing from TCRdb's copy, which holds only in-frame ones; the method was immunoSEQ multiplex PCR. The data contain under 250,000 clones, around nine tenths of them seen just once; the ten biggest clones take up under 7%. The sample consisted of peripheral blood. The receptors originated from a man aged 55 to 70 who had recovered from COVID-19. Both conserved end residues are part of each CDR3. The D gene is left open where the match is weak. Only part of the rows carry a size: once, few, many, or a class if the clone is expanded.

J gene: TRBJ1-4; D gene: TRBD1; V gene: TRBV5-5; clone size: .; CDR3 protein: CASSSGGKDEKLFF; CDR3 DNA: TGTGCCAGCAGCTCAGGGGGAAAGGATGAAAAACTGTTTTTT
J gene: TRBJ2-2; D gene: .; V gene: TRBV27; clone size: .; CDR3 protein: CASSSFGKLFF; CDR3 DNA: TGTGCCAGCAGTTCTTTCGGGAAGCTGTTTTTT
J gene: TRBJ2-3; D gene: .; V gene: TRBV27; clone size: few; CDR3 protein: CASSLSTGRSDTQYF; CDR3 DNA: TGTGCCAGCAGTTTATCGACCGGGAGATCTGATACGCAGTATTTT
J gene: TRBJ2-6; D gene: .; V gene: TRBV28; clone size: .; CDR3 protein: CASSPPGGGANVLTF; CDR3 DNA: TGTGCCAGCAGCCCCCCGGGGGGCGGGGCCAACGTCCTGACTTTC
J gene: TRBJ1-2; D gene: TRBD1; V gene: TRBV10-3; clone size: .; CDR3 protein: CATGTGGADGYTF; CDR3 DNA: TGTGCCACCGGGACAGGGGGCGCGGATGGCTACACCTTC
J gene: TRBJ2-5; D gene: TRBD2; V gene: TRBV30; clone size: .; CDR3 protein: CAWGAGGWTSGRASETQYF; CDR3 DNA: TGTGCCTGGGGGGCCGGGGGTTGGACTAGCGGGAGGGCCTCGGAGACCCAGTACTTC
J gene: TRBJ1-3; D gene: .; V gene: TRBV10-3; clone size: .; CDR3 protein: CAIREQWGNTIYF; CDR3 DNA: TGTGCCATCAGGGAACAGTGGGGAAACACCATATATTTT
J gene: TRBJ2-5; D gene: TRBD2; V gene: TRBV5-1; clone size: .; CDR3 protein: CASSLASTSGQETQYF; CDR3 DNA: TGCGCCAGCAGCTTGGCCTCGACTAGCGGCCAAGAGACCCAGTACTTC
J gene: TRBJ1-1; D gene: .; V gene: TRBV28; clone size: .; CDR3 protein: CASATEYHAEAFF; CDR3 DNA: TGTGCCAGCGCTACGGAGTATCACGCTGAAGCTTTCTTT
J gene: TRBJ2-7; D gene: TRBD2; V gene: TRBV5-4; clone size: .; CDR3 protein: CASSSGYEYEQYF; CDR3 DNA: TGTGCCAGCTCTAGCGGGTACGAGTACGAGCAGTACTTC
J gene: TRBJ2-7; D gene: .; V gene: TRBV18; clone size: .; CDR3 protein: CASSPVQGQEQYF; CDR3 DNA: TGTGCCAGCTCACCAGTGCAGGGGCAGGAGCAGTACTTC
J gene: TRBJ2-7; D gene: TRBD1; V gene: TRBV24-1; clone size: .; CDR3 protein: CATTEGTGESYEQYF; CDR3 DNA: TGTGCCACAACAGAAGGGACAGGTGAATCCTACGAGCAGTACTTC
J gene: TRBJ1-6; D gene: .; V gene: TRBV6-6; clone size: .; CDR3 protein: CASSRQGYNSPLHF; CDR3 DNA: TGTGCCAGCAGTCGCCAGGGCTATAATTCACCCCTCCACTTT
J gene: TRBJ1-6; D gene: .; V gene: TRBV13; clone size: .; CDR3 protein: CASSLRWSNSPLHF; CDR3 DNA: TGTGCCAGCAGCTTGCGATGGAGCAATTCACCCCTCCACTTT
J gene: TRBJ2-5; D gene: TRBD1; V gene: TRBV5-1; clone size: .; CDR3 protein: CASSSGTGGGKETQYF; CDR3 DNA: TGCGCCAGCAGCTCCGGGACAGGGGGTGGGAAAGAGACCCAGTACTTC
J gene: TRBJ2-3; D gene: TRBD2; V gene: TRBV5-4; clone size: .; CDR3 protein: CASSSTSGRHTDTQYF; CDR3 DNA: TGTGCCAGCAGCTCCACTAGCGGGCGCCACACAGATACGCAGTATTTT
J gene: TRBJ2-7; D gene: .; V gene: TRBV5-5; clone size: .; CDR3 protein: CASSSQTDSYEQYF; CDR3 DNA: TGTGCCAGCAGCAGCCAGACAGACTCCTACGAGCAGTACTTC
J gene: TRBJ2-7; D gene: .; V gene: TRBV27; clone size: .; CDR3 protein: CASSFRESYEQYF; CDR3 DNA: TGTGCCAGCAGTTTCCGGGAGTCCTACGAGCAGTACTTC